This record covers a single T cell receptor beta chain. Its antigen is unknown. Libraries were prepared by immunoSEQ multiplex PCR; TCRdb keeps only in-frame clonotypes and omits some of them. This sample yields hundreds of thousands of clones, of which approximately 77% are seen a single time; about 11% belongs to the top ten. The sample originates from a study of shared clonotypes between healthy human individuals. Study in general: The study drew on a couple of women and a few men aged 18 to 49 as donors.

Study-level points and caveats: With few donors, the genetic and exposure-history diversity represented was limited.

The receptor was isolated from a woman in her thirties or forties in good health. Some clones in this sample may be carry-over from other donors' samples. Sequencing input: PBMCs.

The CDR3 protein is CAWSEGQGLYEQYF. The CDR3 bases are TGTGCCTGGAGTGAAGGACAGGGATTATACGAGCAGTACTTC. The chain joins TRBV30 to TRBJ2-7; TRBD1 aligns across 8 bases. The CDR3 totals 14 residues. From germline, CDR1 is GTSNPN and CDR2 SVGIG (reference sequence). V trimming: 1 base; J trimming: 4 bases; junction bases outside the gene matches: 6.